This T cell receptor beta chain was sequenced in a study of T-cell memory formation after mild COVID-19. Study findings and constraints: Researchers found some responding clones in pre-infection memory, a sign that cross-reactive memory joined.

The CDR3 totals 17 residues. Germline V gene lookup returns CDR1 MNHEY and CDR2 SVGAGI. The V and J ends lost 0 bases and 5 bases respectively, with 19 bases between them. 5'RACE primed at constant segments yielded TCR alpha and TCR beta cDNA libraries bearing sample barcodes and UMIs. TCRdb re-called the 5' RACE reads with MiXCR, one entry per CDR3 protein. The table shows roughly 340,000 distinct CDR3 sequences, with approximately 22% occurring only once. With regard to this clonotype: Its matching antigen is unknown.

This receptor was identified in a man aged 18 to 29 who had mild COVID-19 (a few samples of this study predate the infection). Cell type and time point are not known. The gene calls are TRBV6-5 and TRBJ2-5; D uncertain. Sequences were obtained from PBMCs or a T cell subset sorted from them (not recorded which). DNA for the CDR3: TGTGCCAGCAGTTACTCCGGTCGAACCACGGGCTGGGAGACCCAGTACTTC. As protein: CASSYSGRTTGWETQYF.